The T cell receptor beta chain described here comes from a study of cytomegalovirus exposure and HLA in healthy donors. Study-level points and caveats: The study labeled 164 TCR beta chains cytomegalovirus-associated. Reports state that TCR beta sequences accurately predicted most subjects' HLA-A and HLA-B alleles. After further analysis at a later stage, 16,951 TCR beta sequences were associated with HLA alleles at 0.05 false discovery rate. Most CMV-associated TCR beta chains were later found to appear HLA-restricted.

Of note for this clone: Its target is unknown.

PCR employed 60 Vbeta and 13 Jbeta primers. Assay: immunoSEQ multiplex PCR; the TCRdb copy retains only in-frame clones and omits some. The table records roughly 160,000 clones, 77% of them present only once. Sequencing used PBMCs. This TCR was recovered from a woman in her 30s in good health and CMV-seronegative.

CDR3 protein: CASSLGQSRETQYF. The CDR3 DNA is TGTGCCAGCAGTCTAGGACAGTCGCGGGAGACCCAGTACTTC. The gene calls are TRBV7-9 and TRBJ2-5, with D perhaps matching TRBD1 (6 bases). The germline CDR1 and CDR2 sequences are SEHNR and FQNEAQ (reference sequence). V was cut by 6 bases and J by 5 bases, with 16 bases left in between. The CDR3 length is 14 residues.